This TCR beta chain was retrieved from a study of shared clonotypes between healthy human individuals. Study overall: Researchers drew samples from two women and a few men aged 18 to 49. Every donor yielded three CD4 naive, three CD4 memory, two CD8 naive and one CD8 memory plate.

In the case of this clone: The target antigen is unknown.

Whole-study results and caveats: Rarefaction revealed incomplete sorted-subset sequencing despite large depth.

The data were produced by immunoSEQ multiplex PCR, yet TCRdb's version contains in-frame clones alone and is incomplete. The sample has 2 million to 2.5 million clones, over 85% seen once; the top ten hold about 0.38%. The receptor was isolated from a man aged 18 to 30 in good health. Some clones in this sample may be carry-over from other donors' samples. Sample: naive CD4+ T cells from PBMCs. The subset denotes: CD45RA+ positively selected.

DNA for the CDR3: TGTGCCAGCAGCTCTAAATCCGCCGGGGCAACCTACGAGCAGTACTTC. Amino acids: CASSSKSAGATYEQYF. The chain links TRBV5-4 to TRBJ2-7; D might be TRBD1 or TRBD2, each matching 5 bases. V lost 3 bases to trimming and J lost 2 bases, with 18 bases between them. The CDR3 has 16 residues. Per the germline V gene, CDR1 is SGHNT and CDR2 is YYREEE (reference sequence).